This T cell receptor (beta chain) is drawn from a study of PD-1 blockade in classical Hodgkin lymphoma. Worth noting for this clone: Its antigen is as yet unknown.

Time point: cycle 4 day 1 (C4D1), after less than 7 weeks of nivolumab. Brentuximab vedotin exposure varied, and every patient relapsed after autologous stem cell transplantation. Produced via immunoSEQ multiplex PCR; TCRdb's table is partial and in-frame only. The table has roughly 100,000 clones, over 85% seen once. Study results and limitations: Newly diagnosed patients were reported to start with lower TCR diversity than healthy donors. Repertoire differences have undefined causes, possibly disease activity or prior therapy. Diversity similar to that of newly diagnosed patients was seen at baseline in complete responders. By C4D1, diversity of CD4+ TCRs had risen significantly, whereas that of CD8+ TCRs had not.

The TCR was taken from a human donor with classical Hodgkin lymphoma. This material consisted of peripheral blood mononuclear cells (PBMCs), taken before the fourth cycle of nivolumab.

The CDR3 sequence: CASRVDRSYNEQFF. Here the CDR3 DNA reads TGTGCCAGCAGAGTAGACAGGTCTTACAATGAGCAGTTCTTC. This chain links TRBV2 with TRBJ2-1; tentative D call: TRBD1 (6 bases). This CDR3 is 14 amino acids long. CDR1 is SNHLY, CDR2 FYNNEI, per germline. V was shortened by 6 bases and J by 4 bases, with 13 bases between the two germline ends.